This entry features one T cell receptor (beta chain) sequence. Its antigen is undetermined. At cycle 4 day 1, cycle 7 day 1, and baseline, blood was sampled. The data were obtained in a study of OX40 agonist ivuxolimab in advanced cancers. Whole-study results and caveats: Dosing at 0.1 to 3.0 mg/kg was accompanied by clonal expansion of CD4+ and CD8+ blood T cells by week 6.

The CDR3 covers 18 residues. Germline-derived CDR1 and CDR2 are LNHDA and SQIVND (reference sequence). Trimming removed 5 bases from V and 0 bases from J; junction bases left unmatched: 10. Measured with immunoSEQ multiplex PCR; TCRdb has only the in-frame clones, and not every one. The table shows 50,000 to 65,000 clones, with about 89% occurring only once. J is TRBJ1-3 and V is TRBV19, with TRBD1 matching 10 bases. This TCR was recovered from an adult with an advanced solid tumor such as melanoma, head and neck, liver or kidney cancer. Source: CD4+ or CD8+ T cells sorted from blood, taken in a trial of the OX40 agonist ivuxolimab. For the CDR3, the DNA is TGTGCCAGTAGTCCTGGGACAGGGGCCCTCTTCTCTGGAAACACCATATATTTT. It is translated as CASSPGTGALFSGNTIYF.